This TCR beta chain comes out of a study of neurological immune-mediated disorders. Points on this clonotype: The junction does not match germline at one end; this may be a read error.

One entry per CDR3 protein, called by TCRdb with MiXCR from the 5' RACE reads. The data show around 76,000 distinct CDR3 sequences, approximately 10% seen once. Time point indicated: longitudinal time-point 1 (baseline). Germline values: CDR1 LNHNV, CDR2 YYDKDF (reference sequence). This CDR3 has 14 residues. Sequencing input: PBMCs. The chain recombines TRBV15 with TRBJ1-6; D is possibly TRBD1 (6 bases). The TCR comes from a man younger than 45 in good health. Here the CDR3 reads CATSPRQDESPIHF. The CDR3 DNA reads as TGTGCCACCAGCCCCCGACAGGATGAGTCACCCATCCACTTT.